The subject of this entry is one T cell receptor beta chain. This record comes from a study of technical replicates of blood from a handful of donors. V shed 5 bases and J shed 6 bases, with 14 bases lying between them. CDR1 is LNHDA, CDR2 SQIVND, per germline (reference sequence). This CDR3 is 13 amino acids long. Sequencing used immunoSEQ multiplex PCR; TCRdb keeps in-frame clones, though not all of them. The sample lists some 71,000 clones; 95% to 97% were seen once. Sequencing was performed on T cells isolated from PBMCs. The sequence was collected from a human donor in good health. J is TRBJ2-7 and V is TRBV19; D may be TRBD1 (5 bases). CDR3 sequence: CASSWQGVGEQYF. In DNA, the CDR3 is TGTGCCAGTAGTTGGCAGGGCGTAGGCGAGCAGTACTTC.